Detailed here is one T cell receptor beta chain. As yet, its antigen is unknown. Germline V gives CDR1 MNHNS, CDR2 SASEGT. With V trimmed by 8 bases and J by 1 base, 4 bases remained unmatched. The length of the CDR3 is 13 residues. The data derive from a study of graft-versus-host responses after intestinal transplantation. Overall study context: Anti-thymocyte globulin induction preceded about three years of tacrolimus and steroid maintenance in all recipients.

Findings and limits, study-wide: Recipient marrow held GvH clones, some first seen in ileum or blood. Among circulating GvH clones, peak levels were associated with early post-transplant declines in HvG clones. Allograft graft-versus-host to host-versus-graft clonal ratios ran high in patients with graft-donor T cell macrochimerism.

Assay used: immunoSEQ multiplex PCR; TCRdb lists only in-frame clones, some missing. The data hold about 51,000 clones, with around 92% observed a single time. The sample in question was unstimulated CD4+ T cells sorted from spleen or lymph node cells, obtained before transplant. This TCR came from a human donor who was the organ donor for an intestinal transplant. This chain connects TRBV6-1 to TRBJ2-5, with 7 bases fitting TRBD2. CDR3 sequence (DNA): TGTGCCAGCTCCGCGGGAGTCCAAGAGACCCAGTACTTC. It codes for CASSAGVQETQYF.